This T cell receptor beta chain was observed in a study of chemoradiotherapy in HPV16-positive cancers. Study results and limitations: HPV-responsive T-cell expansion during chemoradiotherapy was linked to improved recurrence-free survival in HPV16-positive patients. The functional HPV-specific definition rests on just a couple of HPV16-positive patients. During treatment, candidate HPV-specific clones and E7-related motifs expanded in tumor.

Here immunoSEQ multiplex PCR was the method, and the copy in TCRdb shows in-frame clones only, minus some. The table lists 6,000 to 7,500 clones, roughly 90% of them singletons. Note on this clone: The antigen is unknown.

CDR1 and CDR2 (germline): LNHDA, SQIVND (reference sequence). The V gene end was trimmed by 10 bases and the J gene end by 3 bases; junction bases not matched to a gene: 10. The CDR3 totals 15 residues. This TCR came from a human donor with HPV-associated anogenital cancer. Material: blood, obtained from a patient who underwent chemoradiotherapy. The chain uses TRBV19 and TRBJ2-2, with TRBD2 identical over 8 bases. The CDR3 region is CATRGGDTHTGELFF. For the CDR3, the DNA is TGTGCCACCCGGGGGGGGGACACTCACACCGGGGAGCTGTTTTTT.